This T cell receptor (beta chain) was captured in a study of blood T cell repertoires in COVID-19. The CDR3 is made up of 14 amino acids. With V trimmed by 5 bases and J by 6 bases, 9 bases remained unmatched. From germline, CDR1 is SGHVS and CDR2 FQNEAQ. Clones were sequenced by immunoSEQ multiplex PCR, and TCRdb holds only the in-frame ones, with some missing. Of 400,000 or so clones in the sample, around nine tenths were seen once. The material sequenced was peripheral blood. The chain carries TRBV7-8 and TRBJ2-7, with 8 bases identical to TRBD1. This receptor was obtained from a human donor in a cohort sampled during active COVID-19. The CDR3 protein is CASSPGGQEGEQYF. CDR3 bases: TGTGCCAGCAGCCCAGGGGGACAGGAGGGCGAGCAGTACTTC.